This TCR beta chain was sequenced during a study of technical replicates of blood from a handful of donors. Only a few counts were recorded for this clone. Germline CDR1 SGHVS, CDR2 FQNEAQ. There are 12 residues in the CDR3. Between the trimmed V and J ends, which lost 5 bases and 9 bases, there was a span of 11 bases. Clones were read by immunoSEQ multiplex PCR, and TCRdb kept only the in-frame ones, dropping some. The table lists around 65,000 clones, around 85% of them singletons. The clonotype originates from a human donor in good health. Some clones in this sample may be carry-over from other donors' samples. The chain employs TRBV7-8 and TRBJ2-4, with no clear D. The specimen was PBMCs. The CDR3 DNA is TGTGCCAGCAGCCCCCGCGTTGGCATTCAGTACTTC. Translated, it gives CASSPRVGIQYF.